This T cell receptor beta chain was profiled in a study of cytomegalovirus exposure and HLA in healthy donors. Primers for the PCR totalled 60 Vbeta and 13 Jbeta. TCRdb keeps only in-frame clones here, not all; method: immunoSEQ multiplex PCR. The table lists about 170,000 clones, roughly 80% of them singletons. Study-wide findings and caveats: A later analysis found most CMV-associated TCR beta chains apparently HLA-restricted. As a later analysis showed, a missense DCLRE1C variant was linked to trimming of TCR beta V- and J-genes.

The V end was cut by 2 bases, the J end by 2 bases, with 13 bases between. Germline assignment: CDR1 MDHEN and CDR2 SYDVKM. The CDR3 is 15 amino acids. This clone was counted a single time. What it binds is not known. This clonotype was obtained from a male donor in good health and CMV-seronegative. The chain is built from TRBV28 and TRBJ2-7; D is perhaps TRBD2 (6 bases). Sequences were obtained from PBMCs. The CDR3, as DNA: TGTGCCAGCAGTTTAACGGCGGGAAGCCCCTACGAGCAGTACTTC. Amino acid sequence: CASSLTAGSPYEQYF.